The 21 T cell receptor beta chains given below trace back to one sample, sequenced in a study of T cell changes during pregnancy in multiple sclerosis. Generated by immunoSEQ multiplex PCR, the TCRdb table keeps only in-frame clones and is missing some. The sample includes some 40,000 clones, roughly 93% of them seen just once. The sample consisted of CD4+ T cells from peripheral blood mononuclear cells, taken in the first trimester of pregnancy. These TCRs come from a female donor with multiple sclerosis, enrolled in a pregnancy study.

The chain couples TRBV2 to TRBJ1-5; D is uncertain. CDR1 and CDR2 (germline): SNHLY, FYNNEI. Trimming took 1 base from V and 4 from J, leaving 11 bases between them. The CDR3 has 15 amino acids. The CDR3 region is CASSEESGINQPQHF. In DNA, the CDR3 is TGTGCCAGCAGTGAAGAAAGTGGCATTAATCAGCCCCAGCATTTT.

J is TRBJ2-4 and V is TRBV9; D remains ambiguous. V shed 0 bases and J shed 1 base, with 5 bases lying between them. This CDR3 is 14 amino acids long. Germline-derived CDR1 and CDR2 are SGDLS and YYNGEE. The CDR3 coding sequence is TGTGCCAGCAGCGTAGACTTCGCCAAAAACATTCAGTACTTC. Amino acids: CASSVDFAKNIQYF.

This chain joins TRBV10-3 and TRBJ1-2; maybe TRBD1 (6 bases). CDR3 size: 16 residues. In germline, CDR1 is ENHRY, CDR2 SYGVKD. V lost 0 bases, J lost 4 bases, and 15 bases lay in between. CDR3 sequence: CAISESDRGLFYGYTF. In DNA, the CDR3 is TGTGCCATCAGTGAGTCGGACAGAGGGCTTTTCTATGGCTACACCTTC.

The rearrangement joins TRBV9 to TRBJ1-3; perhaps TRBD1 as D (5 bases). V lost 0 bases and J lost 0, with 13 bases in between. The CDR3 has 17 residues. Germline CDR1 SGDLS, CDR2 YYNGEE. The CDR3 sequence: CASSVDPGVNSGNTIYF. The CDR3 DNA follows: TGTGCCAGCAGCGTAGATCCGGGGGTGAACTCTGGAAACACCATATATTTT.

The rearrangement links TRBV7-2 to TRBJ2-5; 8 positions match TRBD2. Germline V gene sequence: CDR1 SGHTA, CDR2 FQGNSA. The CDR3 length is 15 residues. V lost 5 bases, J lost 3 bases, and 8 bases stayed unmatched. Here the CDR3 DNA reads TGTGCCAGCAGCCCCGGGGGGGGGCCCGAAGAGACCCAGTACTTC. This translates into CASSPGGGPEETQYF.

The chain joins TRBV5-1 to TRBJ1-4; maybe TRBD1 (5 bases). This CDR3 is 16 amino acids long. V gave up 3 bases and J gave up 7 bases, with 19 bases separating them. Germline loops: CDR1 SGHRS, CDR2 YFSETQ. The CDR3: CASSSTGVGRGEKLFF. CDR3 bases: TGCGCCAGCAGCTCCACAGGCGTAGGGCGAGGTGAAAAACTGTTTTTT.

For this clone: The junction does not match germline at one end; this may be a read error. This rearrangement joins TRBV30 to TRBJ2-7; the D gene is possibly TRBD2 (5 bases). The CDR3 consists of 14 residues. Germline values: CDR1 GTSNPN, CDR2 SVGIG (reference sequence). The CDR3 reads CAWSVRSSSHEQYF. CDR3 nucleotide sequence: TGTGCCTGGAGTGTACGGTCTAGCTCCCACGAGCAGTACTTC.

The J gene is TRBJ1-1, the V gene TRBV5-1, with D tentatively TRBD1 (6 bases). The CDR3 runs 14 residues. CDR1 and CDR2 from the germline V gene are SGHRS and YFSETQ. The V and J ends lost 0 bases and 4 bases respectively, with 10 bases between them. The DNA of the CDR3 is TGCGCCAGCAGCTTGGATCAAGGGGGCACTGAAGCTTTCTTT. Its protein is CASSLDQGGTEAFF.

The chain has TRBV7-2 and TRBJ2-3, with D possibly TRBD2 on 6 matching bases. Between the trimmed V and J ends, which lost 5 bases and 4 bases, there was a span of 13 bases. CDR3 size: 14 residues. CDR1 is SGHTA and CDR2 is FQGNSA in the germline V gene. For the CDR3, the DNA is TGTGCCAGCAGCCCTGTGCGGGGTGCAGATACGCAGTATTTT. Amino acid sequence: CASSPVRGADTQYF.

The rearrangement joins TRBV18 to TRBJ2-2, with a tentative D call TRBD1 (6 bases). The germline V gene has CDR1 KGHSH and CDR2 LQKENI. The V end was cut by 2 bases, the J end by 4 bases, with 11 bases between. The CDR3 is 15 residues long. The CDR3 DNA reads as TGTGCCAGCTCACCAAAGGACAGATCCACCGGGGAGCTGTTTTTT. It encodes CASSPKDRSTGELFF.

The genes are TRBV2 and TRBJ1-2; perhaps TRBD1 as D (6 bases). The germline CDR1 and CDR2 sequences are SNHLY and FYNNEI. The CDR3 is 14 residues long. Deletions cut 1 base from V and 11 bases from J, with 17 bases between. As DNA, the CDR3 is TGTGCCAGCAGTGAAGGCAGGGGATCTACGGAGTACACCTTC. This encodes CASSEGRGSTEYTF.

The rearrangement uses TRBV6-5 and TRBJ1-1; D unclear. V dropped 5 bases and J dropped 0 bases, with 7 bases sitting between them. CDR3 length: 13 residues. Germline V CDR1 and CDR2: MNHEY, SVGAGI. The CDR3 protein is CASSGRLNTEAFF. The DNA for the CDR3 is TGTGCCAGCAGTGGGCGATTGAACACTGAAGCTTTCTTT.

The chain carries TRBV28 and TRBJ2-2; the D gene is possibly TRBD1 (5 bases). Germline CDR1 and CDR2: MDHEN and SYDVKM. This CDR3 comprises 13 residues. V lost 11 bases and J 2 bases, leaving 12 bases between the germline ends. The CDR3 nucleotides read TGTGCCGCGGACACCGGTAACACCGGGGAGCTGTTTTTT. This translates into CAADTGNTGELFF.

CDR3 in amino acids: CASSLSTLAKNIQYF. Here the CDR3 DNA reads TGTGCCAGCAGCTTGAGTACGTTAGCCAAAAACATTCAGTACTTC. This chain connects TRBV7-3 to TRBJ2-4, with D uncertain. V shed 3 bases and J shed 0 bases, with 9 bases lying between them. This CDR3 spans 15 amino acids. Germline V gene data show CDR1 as SGHTA and CDR2 as FQGTGA.

This chain joins TRBV6-5 and TRBJ1-6, with TRBD1 matching over 8 bases. CDR1 and CDR2 from the germline V gene are MNHEY and SVGAGI. The junction had 3 bases not matched to a gene; V was cut back by 4 bases and J by 7 bases. The CDR3 consists of 14 residues. CDR3 nucleotides: TGTGCCAGCAGTTTGGGACAGGTGAATTCACCCCTCCACTTT. It translates to CASSLGQVNSPLHF.

This sequence joins TRBV2 and TRBJ2-1; 10 bases map to TRBD1. CDR1 SNHLY and CDR2 FYNNEI come from the germline V gene. CDR3 length: 15 residues. J gave up 2 bases and V 6 bases, and 4 bases lay outside the gene matches. The CDR3 is CASRLGTGAYNEQFF. The CDR3 nucleotides are TGTGCCAGCAGGCTGGGGACAGGGGCCTACAATGAGCAGTTCTTC.

This rearrangement joins TRBV19 to TRBJ1-4; 7 bases fit TRBD1. This CDR3 contains 15 residues. Germline V lookup: CDR1 LNHDA, CDR2 SQIVND (reference sequence). With 5 bases clipped from V and 8 bases from J, the junction kept 11 bases outside the gene matches. CDR3 in DNA: TGTGCCAGTAGTCCCGTAGACAGGGACCTCGAAAAACTGTTTTTT. Its protein is CASSPVDRDLEKLFF.

The V gene is TRBV11-2, the J gene TRBJ2-7; D perhaps matches TRBD1 (5 bases). The germline V and J ends were trimmed by 1 base and 13 bases, with 11 bases remaining between them. CDR3 length: 11 amino acids. The V gene's germline CDR1 is SGHAT and CDR2 FQNNGV. The CDR3: CASSLGTIPYF. CDR3 DNA sequence: TGTGCCAGCAGCTTAGGGACAATTCCTTACTTC.

V is TRBV29-1 and J is TRBJ2-7; tentative D call: TRBD2 (5 bases). This CDR3 is 13 amino acids long. Germline V gene data show CDR1 as SQVTM and CDR2 as ANQGSEA. Trimming cost V 5 bases and J 1 base, with 12 bases left between them. The CDR3 protein is CSVRWEPSYEQYF. CDR3 DNA sequence: TGCAGCGTTCGGTGGGAGCCGTCCTACGAGCAGTACTTC.

The chain carries TRBV9 and TRBJ2-5; D perhaps matches TRBD2 (5 bases). This CDR3 is built from 14 residues. CDR1 and CDR2 (germline): SGDLS, YYNGEE. Deletions cut 2 bases from V and 5 bases from J, with 13 bases between. This CDR3 is CASSVDYRFETQYF. The CDR3 coding sequence is TGTGCCAGCAGCGTCGACTATCGTTTTGAGACCCAGTACTTC. Supplemented by reference TRBV9 and TRBJ2-5, the full variable domain reads DSGVTQTPKHLITATGQRVTLRCSPRSGDLSVYWYQQSLDQGLQFLIQYYNGEERAKGNILERFSAQQFPDLHSELNLSSLELGDSALYFCASSVDYRFETQYFGPGTRLLVL.

The chain joins TRBV6-6 to TRBJ2-3, with 9 nucleotides matching TRBD2. Per the germline V gene, CDR1 is MNHNY and CDR2 is SVGAGI (reference sequence). This CDR3 is 15 amino acids long. Losses at the gene ends were 10 bases for V and 2 bases for J; bases not matched to a gene: 10. The CDR3 sequence is CATQIAGVVTDTQYF. CDR3 nucleotide sequence: TGTGCCACTCAGATAGCGGGAGTTGTCACAGATACGCAGTATTTT.